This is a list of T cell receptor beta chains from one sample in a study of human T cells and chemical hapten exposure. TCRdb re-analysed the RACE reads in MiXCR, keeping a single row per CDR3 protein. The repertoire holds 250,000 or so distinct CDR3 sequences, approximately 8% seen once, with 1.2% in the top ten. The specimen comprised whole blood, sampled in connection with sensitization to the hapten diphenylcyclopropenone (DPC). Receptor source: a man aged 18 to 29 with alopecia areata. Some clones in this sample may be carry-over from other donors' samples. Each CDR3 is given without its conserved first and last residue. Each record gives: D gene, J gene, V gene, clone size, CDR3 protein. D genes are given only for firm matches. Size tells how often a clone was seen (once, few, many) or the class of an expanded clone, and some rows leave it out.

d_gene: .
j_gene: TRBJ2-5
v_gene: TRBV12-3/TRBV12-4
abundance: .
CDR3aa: ASTPGWTQETQY

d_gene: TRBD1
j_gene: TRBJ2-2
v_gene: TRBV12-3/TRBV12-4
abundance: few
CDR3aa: ASSRDRVGELF

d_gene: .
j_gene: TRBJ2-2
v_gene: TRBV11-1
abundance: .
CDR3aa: ASSATRTGELF

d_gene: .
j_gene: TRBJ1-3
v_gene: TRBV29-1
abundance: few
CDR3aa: SVDVGASGNTIY

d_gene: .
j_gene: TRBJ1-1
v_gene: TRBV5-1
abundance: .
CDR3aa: ASSLEGPEAF

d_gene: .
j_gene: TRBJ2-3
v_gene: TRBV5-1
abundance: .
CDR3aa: ASRREAGLDTQY

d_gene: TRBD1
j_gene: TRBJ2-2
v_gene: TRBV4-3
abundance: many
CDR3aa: ASSQDWDRGELF

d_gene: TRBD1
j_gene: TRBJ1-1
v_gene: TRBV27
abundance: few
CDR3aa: ASSLGQGLKAF

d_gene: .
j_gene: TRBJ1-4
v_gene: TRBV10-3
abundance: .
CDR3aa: AISESRRGGEKLF

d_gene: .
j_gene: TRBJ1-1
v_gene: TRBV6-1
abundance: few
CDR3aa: ASSRTLKNTEAF

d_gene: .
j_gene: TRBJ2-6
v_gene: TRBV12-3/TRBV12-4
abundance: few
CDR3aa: ASRPTGRPGANVLT

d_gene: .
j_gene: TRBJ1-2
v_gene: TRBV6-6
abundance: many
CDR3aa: ASSATGHSNYGYT

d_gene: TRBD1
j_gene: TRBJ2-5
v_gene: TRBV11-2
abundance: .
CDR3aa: ASSSLRTGIRETQY

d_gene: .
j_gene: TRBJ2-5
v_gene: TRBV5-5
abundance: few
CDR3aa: ASSLWRQNQETQY

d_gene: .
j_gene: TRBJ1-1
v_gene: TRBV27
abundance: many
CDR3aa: ASSPHKSTEAF

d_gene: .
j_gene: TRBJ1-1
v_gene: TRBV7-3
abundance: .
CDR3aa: ASSSRQTGTEAF

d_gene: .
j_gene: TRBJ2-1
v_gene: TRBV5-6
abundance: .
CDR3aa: ASSFLSYEQF

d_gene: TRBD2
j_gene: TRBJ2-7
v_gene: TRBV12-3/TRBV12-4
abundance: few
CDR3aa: ASSLATSGGLYEQY

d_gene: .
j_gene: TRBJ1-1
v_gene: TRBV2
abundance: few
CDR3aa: ASSGIHLGAEAF

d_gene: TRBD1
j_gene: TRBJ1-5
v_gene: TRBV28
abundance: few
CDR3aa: ASSLWTGNVGNQPQH

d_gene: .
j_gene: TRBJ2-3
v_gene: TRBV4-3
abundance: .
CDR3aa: ASSQGQLATDTQY

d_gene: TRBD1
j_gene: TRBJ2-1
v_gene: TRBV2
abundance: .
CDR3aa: ASSRTGGNAYNEQF

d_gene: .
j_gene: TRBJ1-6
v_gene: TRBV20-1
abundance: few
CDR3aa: SARDMHLH

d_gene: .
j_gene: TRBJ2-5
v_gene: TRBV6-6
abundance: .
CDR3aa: ASGMRVSQETQY

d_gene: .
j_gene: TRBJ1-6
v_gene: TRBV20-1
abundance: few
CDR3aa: SASREINSPLH

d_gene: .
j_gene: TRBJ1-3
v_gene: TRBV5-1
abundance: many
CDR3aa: ASSLQGSTIY

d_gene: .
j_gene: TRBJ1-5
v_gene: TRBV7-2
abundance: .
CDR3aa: ASSLEGSGVPQLQH

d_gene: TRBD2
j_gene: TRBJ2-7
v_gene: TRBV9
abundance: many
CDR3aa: ASSVELAGEQY

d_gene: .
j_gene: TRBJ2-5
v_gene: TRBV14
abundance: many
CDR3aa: ASSQVAAYQETQY

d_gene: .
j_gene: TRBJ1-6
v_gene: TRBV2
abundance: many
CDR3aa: ASSASWSSYNSPLH

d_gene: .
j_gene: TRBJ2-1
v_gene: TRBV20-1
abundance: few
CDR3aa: SARDPSRGSSYNEQF

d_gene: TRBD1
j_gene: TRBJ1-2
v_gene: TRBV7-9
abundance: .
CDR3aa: ASSEGQGAYGYT

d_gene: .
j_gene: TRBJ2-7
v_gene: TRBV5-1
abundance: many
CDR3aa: ASSSTGTTYEQY

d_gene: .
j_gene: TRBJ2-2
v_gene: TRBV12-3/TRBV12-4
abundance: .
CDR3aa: ASSFVDTGELF

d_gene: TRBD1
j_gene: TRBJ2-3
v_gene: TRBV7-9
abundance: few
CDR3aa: ASSLPPGLRGTDTQY

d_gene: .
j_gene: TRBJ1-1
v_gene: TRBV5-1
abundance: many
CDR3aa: ASSPLGEGTEAF

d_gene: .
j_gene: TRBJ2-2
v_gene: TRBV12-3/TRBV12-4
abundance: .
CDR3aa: ASSRGPNTGELF

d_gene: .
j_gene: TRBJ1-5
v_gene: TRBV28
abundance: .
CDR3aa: ASRPQGLQPQH

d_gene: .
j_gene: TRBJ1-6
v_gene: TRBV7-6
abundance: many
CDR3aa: ASSSSPPTGTFSPLH

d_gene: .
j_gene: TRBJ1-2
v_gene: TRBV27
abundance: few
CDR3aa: ASSHDRSYGYT

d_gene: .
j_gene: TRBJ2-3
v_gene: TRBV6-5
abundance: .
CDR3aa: ASSYSGVKGAFYDTQY

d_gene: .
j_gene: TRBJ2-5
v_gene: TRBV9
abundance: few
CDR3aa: ASARGGSGQETQY

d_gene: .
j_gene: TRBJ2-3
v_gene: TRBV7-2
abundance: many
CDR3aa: ASSKVRGTDTQY

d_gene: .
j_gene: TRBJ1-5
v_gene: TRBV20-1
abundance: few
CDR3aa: SARGGTAVNQPQH

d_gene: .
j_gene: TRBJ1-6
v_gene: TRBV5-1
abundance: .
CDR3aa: ASSFGGGELSPLH

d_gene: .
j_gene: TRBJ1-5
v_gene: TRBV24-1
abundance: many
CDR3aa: ATSDRNQPQH

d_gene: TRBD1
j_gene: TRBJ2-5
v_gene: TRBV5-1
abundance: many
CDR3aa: ASSASPRDSYYQETQY

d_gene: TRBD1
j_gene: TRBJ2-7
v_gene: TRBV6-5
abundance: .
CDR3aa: ASSDDGTGAYKQY

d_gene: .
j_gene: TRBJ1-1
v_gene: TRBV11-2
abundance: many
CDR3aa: ASSSGAVTEAF

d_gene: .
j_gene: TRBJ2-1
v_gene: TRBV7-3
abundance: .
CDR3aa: ASSLRTVYNEQF

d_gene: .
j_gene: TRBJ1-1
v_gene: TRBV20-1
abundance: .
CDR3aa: SAVGGTEAF

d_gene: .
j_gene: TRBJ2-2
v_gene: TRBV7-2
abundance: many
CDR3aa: ASSLQGANTGELF

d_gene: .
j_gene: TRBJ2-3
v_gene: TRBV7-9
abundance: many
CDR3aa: ASSLVLTASAQY

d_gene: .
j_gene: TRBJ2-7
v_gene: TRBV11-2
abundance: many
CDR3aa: ASSRPPGQGIDEQY

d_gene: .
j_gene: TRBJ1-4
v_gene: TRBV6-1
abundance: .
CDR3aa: ASSGGTNEKLF

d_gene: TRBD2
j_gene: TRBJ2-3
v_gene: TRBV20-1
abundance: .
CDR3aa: SARTSGVSNTQY

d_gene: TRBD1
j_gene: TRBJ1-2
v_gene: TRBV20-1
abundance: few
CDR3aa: SAVSPDRAHGYT

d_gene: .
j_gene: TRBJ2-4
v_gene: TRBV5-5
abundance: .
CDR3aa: ASSSGQAGKNIQY

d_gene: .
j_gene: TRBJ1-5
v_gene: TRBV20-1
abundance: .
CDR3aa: SASPSGGRYNQPQH

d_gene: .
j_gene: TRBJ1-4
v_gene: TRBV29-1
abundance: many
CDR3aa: SVRGGATANEKLF